This TCR beta chain was captured in a study of human T cells and chemical hapten exposure. Study conclusions and caveats: Higher patch test scores went with higher counts of PT1 expanded TCRs.

TCRdb reprocessed the RACE reads via MiXCR and lists one record per CDR3 protein. The sample shows 80,000 or so distinct CDR3 sequences, around 11% of them seen only once. Time point denoted: patch test 1, 2 weeks after DPC sensitization. This sample's treatment: therapeutic diphenylcyclopropenone sensitization with weekly scalp DPC. Total RNA was isolated from whole blood that had not been fractionated. The CDR3 has 12 amino acids. V gave up 4 bases and J gave up 8 bases, with 9 bases separating them. Germline CDR1 and CDR2: SGHTA and FQGTGA. This clonotype was seen a handful of times. The antigen is not known.

The sequences come from whole blood, collected in connection with sensitization to the hapten diphenylcyclopropenone (DPC). V is TRBV7-3 and J is TRBJ2-1; no clear D. This clonotype was obtained from a woman aged 50 to 65 with alopecia areata. Some clones in this sample may be carry-over from other donors' samples. The CDR3 reads CASSSSEDEQFF. In DNA, the CDR3 is TGTGCCAGCAGCTCCAGTGAGGATGAGCAGTTCTTC.